One and the same sample provided the 25 T cell receptor beta chains below, sequenced in a study of blood T cells in healthy people across ages. It was with a sample-barcoded 5' primer and a J-beta primer mix that a second PCR of about 6 to 12 cycles was run. TCRdb itself ran the 5' RACE reads through MiXCR, one entry per CDR3 protein. In the table there are 700,000 to 1,000,000 distinct CDR3 sequences, 40% to 50% of which are singletons. Sequences were obtained from blood. These receptors all stem from a man between 60 and 70 years old in good health.

The chain recombines TRBV7-9 with TRBJ2-1, with 7 bases identical to TRBD2. Germline V gene sequence: CDR1 SEHNR, CDR2 FQNEAQ (reference sequence). Trimming removed 10 bases from V and 9 bases from J; junction bases left unmatched: 12. The CDR3 is 13 residues long. The CDR3, as DNA: TGTGCCATCGATGGGGGGGGTCTAACTGAGCAGTTCTTC. Translating it yields CAIDGGGLTEQFF.

This clonotype has a handful of counts. The J gene is TRBJ1-1, the V gene TRBV15; no firm D call. The CDR3 is made up of 13 amino acids. Trimming took 3 bases from V and 0 from J, leaving 5 bases between them. Germline V gives CDR1 LNHNV, CDR2 YYDKDF (reference sequence). The CDR3 spells CATSSLMNTEAFF. CDR3 coding DNA: TGTGCCACCAGCAGTCTCATGAACACTGAAGCTTTCTTT.

This clonotype showed up just a few times. This chain connects TRBV7-2 to TRBJ2-5; 11 bases map to TRBD2. This CDR3 is 15 amino acids long. V trimming: 6 bases; J trimming: 2 bases; junction bases outside the gene matches: 5. CDR1 SGHTA and CDR2 FQGNSA come from the germline V gene. The CDR3 sequence: CASSILAGGQETQYF. The DNA of the CDR3 is TGTGCCAGCAGTATTCTAGCGGGGGGACAAGAGACCCAGTACTTC. Complete variable domain (other parts from reference TRBV7-2 and TRBJ2-5): GAGVSQSPSNKVTEKGKDVELRCDPISGHTALYWYRQSLGQGLEFLIYFQGNSAPDKSGLPSDRFSAERTGGSVSTLTIQRTQQEDSAVYLCASSILAGGQETQYFGPGTRLLVL.

The rearrangement uses TRBV2 and TRBJ2-3; D possibly matches TRBD1 or TRBD2 (5 bases each). CDR3 length equals 14 residues. Trimming cost V 5 bases and J 5 bases, with 14 bases left between them. CDR1 and CDR2 from the germline V gene are SNHLY and FYNNEI. As DNA, the CDR3 is TGTGCCAGCAGTTTCCTCCGGGACGGAGATACGCAGTATTTT. Protein sequence: CASSFLRDGDTQYF.

Note on this clonotype: The junction does not match germline at one end; this may be a read error. This chain uses TRBV11-3 with TRBJ2-5, with a tentative D call TRBD2 (6 bases). The CDR3 runs to 17 residues. Germline V gives CDR1 SGHNT, CDR2 YENEEA. The CDR3 region has the DNA TGTGCCAGCAGCTTGCGGGCTAGCGCCCAGGGCCAAGAGATCCAGTACTTC. Its protein is CASSLRASAQGQEIQYF.

This clonotype occurred a few times. V usage is TRBV6-5 and J usage is TRBJ2-7; 9 nucleotides agree with TRBD1. There are 16 residues in the CDR3. In germline, CDR1 is MNHEY, CDR2 SVGAGI. V was clipped by 5 bases and J by 2 bases; unmatched bases: 10. CDR3 in amino acids: CASSRTGTGLTYEQYF. The DNA for the CDR3 is TGTGCCAGCAGTAGAACCGGGACAGGGCTAACCTACGAGCAGTACTTC.

The chain employs TRBV20-1 and TRBJ2-1, with unresolved D. The DNA end lines up better with TRBJ2-7; the J call may be wrong. The germline CDR1 and CDR2 sequences are DFQATT and SNEGSKA (reference sequence). The CDR3 totals 15 residues. The CDR3 protein is CSARDLQSSYNEQYF. The CDR3 DNA reads TGCAGTGCTAGAGATCTTCAAAGCTCCTACAATGAGCAGTACTTC.

The J gene is TRBJ2-5, the V gene TRBV11-2, with 11 positions matching TRBD1. Germline V CDR1 and CDR2: SGHAT, FQNNGV. This CDR3 is built from 16 residues. Trimming took 5 bases from V and 5 from J; bases not matched to a gene: 10. The CDR3 DNA reads as TGTGCCAGCAGCCCTAGCGGGACAGGGGGATTGGAGACCCAGTACTTC. Amino acid sequence: CASSPSGTGGLETQYF.

The chain carries TRBV7-2 and TRBJ1-2; D perhaps matches TRBD1 (5 bases). The V end was cut by 5 bases, the J end by 5 bases, with 21 bases between. The CDR3 has 16 residues. Per germline, CDR1 SGHTA and CDR2 FQGNSA. CDR3 region: CASSPIRQIIAYGYTF. CDR3 coding DNA: TGTGCCAGCAGCCCCATCCGACAGATAATTGCTTATGGCTACACCTTC.

This clonotype has just a few counts. This chain uses TRBV28 with TRBJ2-1; no reliable D call. Germline lookup yields CDR1 MDHEN and CDR2 SYDVKM. CDR3 size: 15 residues. With 4 bases removed from V and 8 bases from J, the gap between germline ends came to 18 bases. The CDR3 reads CASSSRHVGFDEQFF. CDR3 sequence (DNA): TGTGCCAGCAGTTCCCGCCACGTAGGTTTCGATGAGCAGTTCTTC.

This sequence joins TRBV7-2 and TRBJ2-5, with 11 bases lining up with TRBD2. The assigned J gene may be wrong: the sequence end matches TRBJ2-1 better. The germline V gene encodes CDR1 SGHTA and CDR2 FQGNSA. This CDR3 contains 15 residues. CDR3 DNA sequence: TGTGCCAGCAGCTCTAGCGGGGGGTACCAAGAGACCCAGTTCTTC. Translation: CASSSSGGYQETQFF.

The sample holds a few counts of this clonotype. The chain links TRBV15 to TRBJ1-2; the match to TRBD1 covers 10 bases. The V gene's germline CDR1 is LNHNV and CDR2 YYDKDF (reference sequence). The CDR3 sequence is 18 residues long. Germline trimming cut 0 bases from V and 6 bases from J; bases unmatched to any gene: 13. For the CDR3, the DNA is TGTGCCACCAGCAGAGATCCAAGGACAGGGGGAAGAGGGGATGGCTACACCTTC. It is translated as CATSRDPRTGGRGDGYTF.

V usage is TRBV27 and J usage is TRBJ1-1, with D possibly being TRBD1 (6 bases). This CDR3 has 16 residues. Germline CDR1 reads MNHEY; CDR2 reads SMNVEV (reference sequence). V lost 7 bases to trimming and J lost 1 base, with 19 bases between them. Here the CDR3 reads CASNPLSTGRNTEAFF. CDR3 nucleotide sequence: TGTGCCAGCAACCCGCTTAGCACAGGGCGGAACACTGAAGCTTTCTTT.

As DNA, the CDR3 is TGTGCCAGCAGCCAGACCGGGACTAGCACCAATGAGCAGTACTTC. It specifies CASSQTGTSTNEQYF. The chain is built from TRBV7-9 and TRBJ2-1; TRBD2 matches 9 bases. The DNA end is a closer match to TRBJ2-7, so the J assignment may be wrong. CDR3 length equals 15 residues. From germline, CDR1 is SEHNR and CDR2 FQNEAQ (reference sequence).

This sequence joins TRBV7-2 and TRBJ2-1; D is ambiguous. The V gene lost 1 base and the J gene lost 1 base, with 11 bases spanning the gap. Germline lookup yields CDR1 SGHTA and CDR2 FQGNSA. The CDR3 loop spans 16 amino acids. The CDR3 sequence is CASSLEMGKSYNEQFF. The CDR3 coding sequence is TGTGCCAGCAGCTTAGAAATGGGCAAGTCCTACAATGAGCAGTTCTTC.

In regard to this clonotype: One end of the junction fails to match germline, which may point to a read error. The rearrangement uses TRBV2 and TRBJ2-7; D remains ambiguous. Germline-derived CDR1 and CDR2 are SNHLY and FYNNEI. The CDR3 is made up of 15 amino acids. The CDR3 region is CASTAEVGSSYELYF. The CDR3 bases are TGTGCCAGCACCGCCGAGGTGGGTAGCTCCTACGAGCTGTACTTC.

This clonotype appeared once. The chain combines TRBV10-3 with TRBJ1-1, with unresolved D. Germline V gene lookup returns CDR1 ENHRY and CDR2 SYGVKD. The CDR3 length is 15 residues. Trimming left V 0 bases short and J 1 base short, with 9 bases between. CDR3 sequence (DNA): TGTGCCATCAGTGAGTCGGCAGGTAAGAACACTGAAGCTTTCTTT. It yields the protein CAISESAGKNTEAFF.

The genes are TRBV27 and TRBJ2-3; unclear D gene. The germline gives CDR1 MNHEY, CDR2 SMNVEV (reference sequence). Trimming stripped 1 base from V and 5 bases from J, with 13 bases between. CDR3 size: 15 residues. Here the CDR3 DNA reads TGTGCCAGCAGTTTATGGGCCTCGAGAGGAGATACGCAGTATTTT. The encoded protein is CASSLWASRGDTQYF.

The V gene is TRBV12-3 or TRBV12-4, the J gene TRBJ1-5; 8 positions match TRBD1. The CDR3 is made up of 15 amino acids. Trimming removed 3 bases from V and 6 bases from J; junction bases left unmatched: 7. The CDR3 is CASSFMTGVSQPQHF. The CDR3 DNA follows: TGTGCCAGCAGTTTCATGACAGGGGTGAGTCAGCCCCAGCATTTT.

The CDR3 coding sequence is TGTGCCAGCAGCGTAACCCGGGACACCAGGTACTTC. Encoded protein: CASSVTRDTRYF. The rearrangement joins TRBV7-2 to TRBJ2-5; TRBD1 might be the D (6 bases). This CDR3 has 12 amino acids. Germline V lookup: CDR1 SGHTA, CDR2 FQGNSA. V dropped 5 bases and J dropped 13 bases, with 17 bases sitting between them.

J is TRBJ2-4 and V is TRBV4-1; D possibly uses TRBD1 or TRBD2 (5 bases each). Germline CDR1 and CDR2: MGHRA and YSYEKL. V lost 3 bases and J 14 bases, leaving 11 bases between the germline ends. The CDR3 has 11 residues. The CDR3 coding sequence is TGCGCCAGCAGCCAGGGACGGCTTGAGTACTTC. Protein product: CASSQGRLEYF.

This chain links TRBV7-2 with TRBJ2-3; 11 positions match TRBD2. This CDR3 has 16 residues. Germline loops: CDR1 SGHTA, CDR2 FQGNSA. V shed 1 base and J 4 bases; nucleotides not matched to a gene: 4. The CDR3 protein is CASSLGGLAAADTQYF. CDR3 DNA sequence: TGTGCCAGCAGCTTAGGGGGACTAGCGGCCGCAGATACGCAGTATTTT.

This sequence joins TRBV9 and TRBJ2-4, with 9 positions matching TRBD2. The end of the DNA aligns better with TRBJ2-5, so the J call may be wrong. CDR1 and CDR2 (germline): SGDLS, YYNGEE. The CDR3 consists of 15 residues. DNA for the CDR3: TGTGCCAGCAGCCCCGGGACTAGCTTTTTGGAGACCCAGTACTTC. Protein product: CASSPGTSFLETQYF.

This clonotype was detected only a few times. V is TRBV20-1 and J is TRBJ2-5; no clear D. The CDR3 totals 13 residues. Trimming took 6 bases from V and 5 from J, leaving 16 bases between them. Germline loops: CDR1 DFQATT, CDR2 SNEGSKA (reference sequence). CDR3 region: CSAPGVTRETQYF. The CDR3 DNA reads as TGCAGTGCCCCAGGTGTGACTCGGGAGACCCAGTACTTC.

There are many counts of this clonotype. The chain employs TRBV4-2 and TRBJ2-1; D unclear. Germline assignment: CDR1 LGHNA and CDR2 YNFKEQ. With 11 bases removed from V and 5 bases from J, the gap between germline ends came to 22 bases. The CDR3 loop spans 15 amino acids. The CDR3 loop reads CARPLWSEEDNEQFF. The CDR3 nucleotides are TGTGCCCGTCCTCTTTGGTCTGAGGAAGACAATGAGCAGTTCTTC.